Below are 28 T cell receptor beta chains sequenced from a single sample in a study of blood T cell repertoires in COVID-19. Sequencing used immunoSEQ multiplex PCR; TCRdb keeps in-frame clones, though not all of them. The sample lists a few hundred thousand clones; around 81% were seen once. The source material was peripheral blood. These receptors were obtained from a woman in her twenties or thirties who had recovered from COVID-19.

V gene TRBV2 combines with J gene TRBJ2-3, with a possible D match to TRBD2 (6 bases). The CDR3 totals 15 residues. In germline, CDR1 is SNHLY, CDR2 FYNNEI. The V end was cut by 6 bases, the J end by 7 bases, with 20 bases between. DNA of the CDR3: TGTGCCAGCAGGGAACTGAGGGGAGGCGTGAATACGCAGTATTTT. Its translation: CASRELRGGVNTQYF.

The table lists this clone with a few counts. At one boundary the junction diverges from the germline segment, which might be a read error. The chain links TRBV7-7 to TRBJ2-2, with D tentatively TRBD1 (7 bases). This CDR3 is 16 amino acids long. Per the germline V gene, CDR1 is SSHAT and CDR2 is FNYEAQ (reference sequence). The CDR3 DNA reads TGTGCTAGCAGCCCCGGGAGACAGGGACACACCGGGGAGCTGTTTTTT. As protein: CASSPGRQGHTGELFF.

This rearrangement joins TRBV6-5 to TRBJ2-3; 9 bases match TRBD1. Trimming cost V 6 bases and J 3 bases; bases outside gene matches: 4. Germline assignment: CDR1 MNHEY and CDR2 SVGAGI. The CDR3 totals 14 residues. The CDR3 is CASSTGQGTDTQYF. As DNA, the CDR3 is TGTGCCAGCAGCACGGGACAGGGAACAGATACGCAGTATTTT.

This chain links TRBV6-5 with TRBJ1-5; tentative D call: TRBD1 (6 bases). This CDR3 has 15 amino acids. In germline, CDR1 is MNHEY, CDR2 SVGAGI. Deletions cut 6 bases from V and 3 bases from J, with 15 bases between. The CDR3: CASRQTGFLNQPQHF. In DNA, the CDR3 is TGTGCCAGCAGACAAACAGGGTTTCTCAATCAGCCCCAGCATTTT.

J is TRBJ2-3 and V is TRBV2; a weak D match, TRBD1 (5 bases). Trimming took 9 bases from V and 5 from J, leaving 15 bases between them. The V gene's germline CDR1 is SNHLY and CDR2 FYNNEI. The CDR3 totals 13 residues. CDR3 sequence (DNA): TGTGCCAGTTTCCAGGGATCGGGAGATACGCAGTATTTT. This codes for CASFQGSGDTQYF.

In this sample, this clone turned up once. In nucleotides, the CDR3 is TGTGCCAGCAGTGAACCCCGTTGGAGCACCGGGGAGCTGTTTTTT. It yields the protein CASSEPRWSTGELFF. This chain links TRBV6-1 with TRBJ2-2, with D unclear. V lost 2 bases and J lost 4, with 11 bases in between. This CDR3 has 15 residues. Germline V gives CDR1 MNHNS, CDR2 SASEGT.

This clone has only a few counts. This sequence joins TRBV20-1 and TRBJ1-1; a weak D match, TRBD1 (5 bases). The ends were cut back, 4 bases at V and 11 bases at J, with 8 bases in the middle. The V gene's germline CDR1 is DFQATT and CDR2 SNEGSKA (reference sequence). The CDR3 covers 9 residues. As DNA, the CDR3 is TGCAGTGCTACAGGGCGGGCTTTCTTT. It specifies CSATGRAFF.

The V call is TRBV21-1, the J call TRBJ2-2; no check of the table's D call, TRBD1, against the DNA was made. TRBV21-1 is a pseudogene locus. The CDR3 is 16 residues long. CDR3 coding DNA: TGTGCCAGCAGCAAACTCGACAGGGGAGATACCGGGGAGCTGTTTTTT. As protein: CASSKLDRGDTGELFF.

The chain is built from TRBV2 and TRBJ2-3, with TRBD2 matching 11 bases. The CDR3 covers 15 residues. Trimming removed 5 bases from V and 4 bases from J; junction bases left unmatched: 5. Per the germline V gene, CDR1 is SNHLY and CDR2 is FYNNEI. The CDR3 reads CASSFTSGSSDTQYF. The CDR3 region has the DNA TGTGCCAGCAGTTTTACTAGCGGGAGTTCAGATACGCAGTATTTT.

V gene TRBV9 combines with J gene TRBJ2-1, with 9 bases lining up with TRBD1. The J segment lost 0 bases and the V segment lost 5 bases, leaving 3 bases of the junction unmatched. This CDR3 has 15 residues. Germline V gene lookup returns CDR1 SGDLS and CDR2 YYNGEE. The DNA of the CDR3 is TGTGCCAGCAGTCAGGACAGGGGCTCCTACAATGAGCAGTTCTTC. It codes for CASSQDRGSYNEQFF. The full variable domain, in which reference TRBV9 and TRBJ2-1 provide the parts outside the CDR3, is DSGVTQTPKHLITATGQRVTLRCSPRSGDLSVYWYQQSLDQGLQFLIQYYNGEERAKGNILERFSAQQFPDLHSELNLSSLELGDSALYFCASSQDRGSYNEQFFGPGTRLTVL.

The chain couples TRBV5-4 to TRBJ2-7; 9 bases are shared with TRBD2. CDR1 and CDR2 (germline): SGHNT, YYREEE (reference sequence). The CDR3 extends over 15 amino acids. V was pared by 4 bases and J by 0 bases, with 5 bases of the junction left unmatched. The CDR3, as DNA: TGTGCCAGCAGCCGTAGCGGGAGTTCCTCCTACGAGCAGTACTTC. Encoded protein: CASSRSGSSSYEQYF. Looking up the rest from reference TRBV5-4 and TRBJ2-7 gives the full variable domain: ETGVTQSPTHLIKTRGQQVTLRCSSQSGHNTVSWYQQALGQGPQFIFQYYREEENGRGNFPPRFSGLQFPNYSSELNVNALELDDSALYLCASSRSGSSSYEQYFGPGTRLTVT.

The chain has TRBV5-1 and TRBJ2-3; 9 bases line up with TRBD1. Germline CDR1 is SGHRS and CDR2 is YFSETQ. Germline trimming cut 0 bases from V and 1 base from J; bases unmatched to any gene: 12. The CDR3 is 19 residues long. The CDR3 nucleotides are TGCGCCAGCAGCTTGGACCCCCGGGACAGGGATCAAGGCACAGATACGCAGTATTTT. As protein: CASSLDPRDRDQGTDTQYF.

DNA of the CDR3: TGCGCCAGCAGCCCGACTAGCGAGCAAGAGACCCAGTACTTC. Its protein is CASSPTSEQETQYF. V and J are TRBV5-1 and TRBJ2-5; 8 bases align to TRBD2. Trimming removed 4 bases from V and 2 bases from J; junction bases left unmatched: 4. Germline CDR1 reads SGHRS; CDR2 reads YFSETQ. The CDR3 has 14 amino acids.

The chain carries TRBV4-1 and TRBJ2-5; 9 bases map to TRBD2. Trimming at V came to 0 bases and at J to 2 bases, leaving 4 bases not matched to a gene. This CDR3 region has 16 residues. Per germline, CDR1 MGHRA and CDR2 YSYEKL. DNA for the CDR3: TGCGCCAGCAGCCAAGAGACTAGCGGAGATCAAGAGACCCAGTACTTC. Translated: CASSQETSGDQETQYF.

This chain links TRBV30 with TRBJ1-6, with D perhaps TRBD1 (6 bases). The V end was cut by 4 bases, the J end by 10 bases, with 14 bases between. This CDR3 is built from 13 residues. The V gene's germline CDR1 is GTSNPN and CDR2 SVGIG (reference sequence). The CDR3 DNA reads TGTGCCTGGACCCTGACAGGCGGGTCACCCCTCCACTTT. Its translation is CAWTLTGGSPLHF.

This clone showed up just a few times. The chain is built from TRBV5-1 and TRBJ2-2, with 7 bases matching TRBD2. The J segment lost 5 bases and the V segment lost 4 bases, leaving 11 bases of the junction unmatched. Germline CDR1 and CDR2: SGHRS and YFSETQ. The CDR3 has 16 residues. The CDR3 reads CASSTPSGGVTGELFF. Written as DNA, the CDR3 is TGCGCCAGCAGCACTCCTAGCGGTGGCGTGACCGGGGAGCTGTTTTTT.

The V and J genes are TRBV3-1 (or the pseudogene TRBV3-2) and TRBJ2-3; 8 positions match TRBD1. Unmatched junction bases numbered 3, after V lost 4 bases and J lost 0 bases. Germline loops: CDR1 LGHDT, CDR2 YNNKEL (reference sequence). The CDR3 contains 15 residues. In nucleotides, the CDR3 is TGTGCCAGCAGCCCAAGGACAGGGAGCACAGATACGCAGTATTTT. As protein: CASSPRTGSTDTQYF.

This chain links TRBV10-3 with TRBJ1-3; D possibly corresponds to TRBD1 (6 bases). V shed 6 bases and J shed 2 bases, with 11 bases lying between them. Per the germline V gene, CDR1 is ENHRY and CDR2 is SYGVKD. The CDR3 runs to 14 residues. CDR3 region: CAISMQGPGNTIYF. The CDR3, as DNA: TGTGCCATCAGCATGCAGGGGCCTGGAAACACCATATATTTT.

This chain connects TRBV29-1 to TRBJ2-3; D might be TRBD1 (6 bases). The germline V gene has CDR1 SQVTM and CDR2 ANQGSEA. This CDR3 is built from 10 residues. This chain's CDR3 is CSYREDTQYF. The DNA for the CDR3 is TGCAGTTACAGGGAGGATACGCAGTATTTT.

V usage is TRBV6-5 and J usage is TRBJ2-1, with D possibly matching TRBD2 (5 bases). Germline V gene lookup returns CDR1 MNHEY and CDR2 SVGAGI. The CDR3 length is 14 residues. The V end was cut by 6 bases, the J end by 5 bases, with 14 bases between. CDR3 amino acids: CASRLDLTNNEQFF. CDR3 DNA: TGTGCCAGCAGGCTGGACTTAACAAACAATGAGCAGTTCTTC.

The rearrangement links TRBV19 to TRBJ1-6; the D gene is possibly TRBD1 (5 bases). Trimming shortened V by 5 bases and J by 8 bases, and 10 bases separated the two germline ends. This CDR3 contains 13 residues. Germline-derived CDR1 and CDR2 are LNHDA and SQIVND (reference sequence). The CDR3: CASSPTQDSPLHF. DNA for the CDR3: TGTGCCAGTAGTCCCACACAGGATTCACCCCTCCACTTT.

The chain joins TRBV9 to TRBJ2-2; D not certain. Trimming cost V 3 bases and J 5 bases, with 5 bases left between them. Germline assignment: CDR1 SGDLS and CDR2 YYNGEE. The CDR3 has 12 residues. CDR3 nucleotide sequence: TGTGCCAGCAGCGCCGGGACCGGGGAGCTGTTTTTT. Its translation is CASSAGTGELFF.

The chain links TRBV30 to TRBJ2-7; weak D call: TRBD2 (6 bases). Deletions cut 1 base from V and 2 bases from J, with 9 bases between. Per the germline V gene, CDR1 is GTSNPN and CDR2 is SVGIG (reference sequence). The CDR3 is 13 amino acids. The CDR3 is CAWSDTSPYEQYF. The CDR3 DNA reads TGTGCCTGGAGTGATACTAGCCCCTACGAGCAGTACTTC.

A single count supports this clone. DNA for the CDR3: TGTGCCAGAAGCTTGGCCTGGAAACTAGCGGGAGGGCCGGTCGGTGAGCAGTTCTTC. As protein: CARSLAWKLAGGPVGEQFF. V is TRBV5-3 and J is TRBJ2-1; TRBD2 matches 13 bases. TRBV5-3 is reported as an ORF; its role is uncertain. Trimming cost V 0 bases and J 9 bases; bases outside gene matches: 15. The CDR3 totals 19 residues.

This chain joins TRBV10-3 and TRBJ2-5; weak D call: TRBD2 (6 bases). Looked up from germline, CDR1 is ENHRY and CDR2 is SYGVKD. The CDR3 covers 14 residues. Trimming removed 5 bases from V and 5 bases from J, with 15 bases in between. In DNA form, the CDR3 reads TGTGCCATCAGTCACAGAGAGGAGGGGGAGACCCAGTACTTC. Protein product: CAISHREEGETQYF.

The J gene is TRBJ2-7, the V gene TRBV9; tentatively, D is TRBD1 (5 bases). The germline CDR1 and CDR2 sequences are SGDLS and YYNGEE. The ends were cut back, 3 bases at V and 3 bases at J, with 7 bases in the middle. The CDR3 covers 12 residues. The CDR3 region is CASSDDSYEQYF. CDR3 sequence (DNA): TGTGCCAGCAGCGACGACAGCTACGAGCAGTACTTC.

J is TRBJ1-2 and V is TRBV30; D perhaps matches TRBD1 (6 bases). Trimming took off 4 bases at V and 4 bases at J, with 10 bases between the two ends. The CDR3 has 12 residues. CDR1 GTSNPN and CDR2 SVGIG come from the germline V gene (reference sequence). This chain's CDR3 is CAWMVRGYGYTF. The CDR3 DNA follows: TGTGCCTGGATGGTCAGGGGCTATGGCTACACCTTC.

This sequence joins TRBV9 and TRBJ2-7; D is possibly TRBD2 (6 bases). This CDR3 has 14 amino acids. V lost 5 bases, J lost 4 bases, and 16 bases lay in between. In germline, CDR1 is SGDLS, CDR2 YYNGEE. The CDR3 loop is CASSPGLAGYEQYF. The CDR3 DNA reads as TGTGCCAGCAGTCCGGGACTCGCGGGATACGAGCAGTACTTC.